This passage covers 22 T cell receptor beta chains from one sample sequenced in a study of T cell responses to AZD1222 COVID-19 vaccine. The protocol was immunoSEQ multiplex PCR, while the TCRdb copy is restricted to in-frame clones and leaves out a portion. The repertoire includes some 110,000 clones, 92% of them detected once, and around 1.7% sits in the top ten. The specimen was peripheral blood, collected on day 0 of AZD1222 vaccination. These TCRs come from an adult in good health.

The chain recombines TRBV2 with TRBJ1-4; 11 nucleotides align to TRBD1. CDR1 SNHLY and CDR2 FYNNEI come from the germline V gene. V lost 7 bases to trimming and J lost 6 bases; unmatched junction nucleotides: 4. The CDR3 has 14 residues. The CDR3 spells CASMTDRGHEKLFF. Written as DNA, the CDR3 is TGTGCCAGCATGACGGACAGGGGGCATGAAAAACTGTTTTTT. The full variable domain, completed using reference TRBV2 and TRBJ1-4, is EPEVTQTPSHQVTQMGQEVILRCVPISNHLYFYWYRQILGQKVEFLVSFYNNEISEKSEIFDDQFSVERPDGSNFTLKIRSTKLEDSAMYFCASMTDRGHEKLFFGSGTQLSVL.

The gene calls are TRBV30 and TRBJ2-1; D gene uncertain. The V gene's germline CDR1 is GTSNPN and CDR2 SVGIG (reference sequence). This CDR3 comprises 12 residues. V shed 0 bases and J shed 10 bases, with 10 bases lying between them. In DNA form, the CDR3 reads TGTGCCTGGAGTGTATTGTGGATAGAGCAGTTCTTC. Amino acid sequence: CAWSVLWIEQFF.

The CDR3, as DNA: TGTGCCAGCAGTGACGTCGGAGGGGAGAACTATGGCTACACCTTC. Protein product: CASSDVGGENYGYTF. V gene TRBV2 combines with J gene TRBJ1-2; the D gene is possibly TRBD1 (5 bases). Trimming took 3 bases from V and 2 from J, leaving 13 bases between them. Per the germline V gene, CDR1 is SNHLY and CDR2 is FYNNEI. The CDR3 is made up of 15 amino acids. Full variable domain (remainder filled in from reference TRBV2 and TRBJ1-2): EPEVTQTPSHQVTQMGQEVILRCVPISNHLYFYWYRQILGQKVEFLVSFYNNEISEKSEIFDDQFSVERPDGSNFTLKIRSTKLEDSAMYFCASSDVGGENYGYTFGSGTRLTVV.

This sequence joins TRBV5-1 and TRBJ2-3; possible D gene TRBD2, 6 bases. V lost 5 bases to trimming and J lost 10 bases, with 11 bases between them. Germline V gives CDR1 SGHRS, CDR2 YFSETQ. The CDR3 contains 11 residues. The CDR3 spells CASRFGEAQYF. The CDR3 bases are TGCGCCAGCAGATTCGGGGAGGCGCAGTATTTT.

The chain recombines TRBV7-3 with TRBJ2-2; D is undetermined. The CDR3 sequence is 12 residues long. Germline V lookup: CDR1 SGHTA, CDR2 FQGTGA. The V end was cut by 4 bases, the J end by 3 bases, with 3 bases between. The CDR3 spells CASSSYTGELFF. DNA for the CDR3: TGTGCCAGCAGCTCCTACACCGGGGAGCTGTTTTTT.

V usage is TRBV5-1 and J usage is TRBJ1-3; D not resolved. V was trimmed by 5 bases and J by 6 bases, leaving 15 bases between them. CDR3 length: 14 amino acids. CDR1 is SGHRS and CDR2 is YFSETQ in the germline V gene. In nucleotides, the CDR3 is TGCGCCAGCAGAGATGTACAGTCAGCAAACACCATATATTTT. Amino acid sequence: CASRDVQSANTIYF.

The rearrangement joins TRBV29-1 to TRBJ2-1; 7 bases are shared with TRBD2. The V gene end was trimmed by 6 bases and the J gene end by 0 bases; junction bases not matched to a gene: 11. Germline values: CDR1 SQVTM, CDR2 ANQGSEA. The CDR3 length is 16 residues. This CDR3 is CSVGGERKSSYNEQFF. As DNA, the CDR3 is TGCAGCGTGGGGGGGGAGCGGAAGAGCTCCTACAATGAGCAGTTCTTC.

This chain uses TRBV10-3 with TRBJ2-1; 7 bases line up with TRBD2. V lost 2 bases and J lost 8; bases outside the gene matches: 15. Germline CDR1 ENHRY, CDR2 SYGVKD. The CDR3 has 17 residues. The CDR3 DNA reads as TGTGCCATCAGTGAGGGCTCAGGGCGGGGGAGCCAAGATGAGCAGTTCTTC. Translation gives CAISEGSGRGSQDEQFF.

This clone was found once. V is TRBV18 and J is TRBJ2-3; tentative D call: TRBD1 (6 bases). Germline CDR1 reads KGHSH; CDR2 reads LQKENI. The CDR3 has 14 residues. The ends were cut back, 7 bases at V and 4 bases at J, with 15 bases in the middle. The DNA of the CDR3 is TGTGCCAGCTACCCAACAGGGACCTCAGATACGCAGTATTTT. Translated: CASYPTGTSDTQYF.

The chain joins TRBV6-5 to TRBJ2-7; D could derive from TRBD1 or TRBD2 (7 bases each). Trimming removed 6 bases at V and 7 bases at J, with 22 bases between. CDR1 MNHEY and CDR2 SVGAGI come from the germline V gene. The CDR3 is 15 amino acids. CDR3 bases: TGTGCCAGCAGCCCCAGGGAGGGGGCGGCTGGAGAGCAGTACTTC. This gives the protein CASSPREGAAGEQYF.

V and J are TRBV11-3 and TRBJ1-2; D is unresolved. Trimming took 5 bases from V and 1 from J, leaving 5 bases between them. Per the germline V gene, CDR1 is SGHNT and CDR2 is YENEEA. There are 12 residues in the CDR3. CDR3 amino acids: CASSDRNYGYTF. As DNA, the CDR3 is TGTGCCAGCAGCGATCGTAACTATGGCTACACCTTC.

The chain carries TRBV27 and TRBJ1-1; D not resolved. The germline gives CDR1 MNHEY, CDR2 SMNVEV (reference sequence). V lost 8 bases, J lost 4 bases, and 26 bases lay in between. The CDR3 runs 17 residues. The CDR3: CASSPRDPDPRGTEAFF. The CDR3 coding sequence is TGTGCCAGCTCCCCTCGCGATCCCGATCCTCGGGGCACTGAAGCTTTCTTT.

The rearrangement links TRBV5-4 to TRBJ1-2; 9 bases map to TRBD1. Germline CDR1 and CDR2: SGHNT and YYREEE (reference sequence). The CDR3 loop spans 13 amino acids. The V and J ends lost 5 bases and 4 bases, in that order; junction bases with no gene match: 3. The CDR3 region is CASRRQGGYGYTF. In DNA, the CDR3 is TGTGCCAGCAGGAGACAGGGGGGCTATGGCTACACCTTC.

CDR3 in amino acids: CASSQVPSGGHNEQFF. In DNA, the CDR3 is TGTGCCAGCAGCCAAGTTCCTAGCGGGGGGCACAATGAGCAGTTCTTC. The chain couples TRBV3-1 (or the pseudogene TRBV3-2) to TRBJ2-1; TRBD2 matches at 11 bases. This CDR3 spans 16 amino acids. V shed 1 base and J 5 bases; nucleotides not matched to a gene: 4. Germline lookup yields CDR1 LGHDT and CDR2 YNNKEL (reference sequence).

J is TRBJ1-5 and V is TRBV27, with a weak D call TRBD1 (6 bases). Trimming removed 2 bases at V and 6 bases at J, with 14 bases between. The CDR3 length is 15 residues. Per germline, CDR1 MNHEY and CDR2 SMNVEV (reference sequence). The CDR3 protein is CASSLGQGLTQPQHF. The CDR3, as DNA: TGTGCCAGCAGTTTAGGCCAGGGGTTGACTCAGCCCCAGCATTTT.

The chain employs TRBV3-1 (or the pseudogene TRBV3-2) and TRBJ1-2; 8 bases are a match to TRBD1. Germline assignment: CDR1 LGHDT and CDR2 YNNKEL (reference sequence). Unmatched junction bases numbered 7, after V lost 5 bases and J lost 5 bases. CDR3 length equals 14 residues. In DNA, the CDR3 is TGTGCCAGCAGCTCAACCGGACAGGGATATGGCTACACCTTC. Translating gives CASSSTGQGYGYTF.

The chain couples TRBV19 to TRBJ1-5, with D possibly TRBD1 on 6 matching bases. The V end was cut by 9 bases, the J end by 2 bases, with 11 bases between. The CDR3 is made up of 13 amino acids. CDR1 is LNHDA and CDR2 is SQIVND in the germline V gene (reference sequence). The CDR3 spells CASRGSGNQPQHF. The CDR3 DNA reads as TGTGCCAGCAGGGGTTCGGGCAATCAGCCCCAGCATTTT.

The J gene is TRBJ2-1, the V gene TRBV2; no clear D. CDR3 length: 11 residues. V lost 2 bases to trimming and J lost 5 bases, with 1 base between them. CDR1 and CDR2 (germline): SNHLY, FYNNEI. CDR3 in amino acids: CASSENNEQFF. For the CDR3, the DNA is TGTGCCAGCAGTGAAAACAATGAGCAGTTCTTC.

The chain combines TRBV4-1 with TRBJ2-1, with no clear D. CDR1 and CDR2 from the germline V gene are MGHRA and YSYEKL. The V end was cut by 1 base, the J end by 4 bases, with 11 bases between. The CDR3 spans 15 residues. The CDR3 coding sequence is TGCGCCAGCAGCCAAGGTCTCCAGGATTACAATGAGCAGTTCTTC. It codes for CASSQGLQDYNEQFF.

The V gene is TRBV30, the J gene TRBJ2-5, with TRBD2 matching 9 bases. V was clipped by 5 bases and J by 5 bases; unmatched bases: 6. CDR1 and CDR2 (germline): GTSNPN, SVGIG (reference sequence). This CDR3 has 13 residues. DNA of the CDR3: TGTGCCTGGGCTGCGGGGGGGCCGGAGACCCAGTACTTC. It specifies CAWAAGGPETQYF.

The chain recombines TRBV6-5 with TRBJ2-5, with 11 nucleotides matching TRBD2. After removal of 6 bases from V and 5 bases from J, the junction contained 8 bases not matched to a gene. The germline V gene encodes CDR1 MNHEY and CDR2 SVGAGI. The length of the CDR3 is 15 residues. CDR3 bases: TGTGCCAGCAGATTTTTAGCGGGGGGGCCGGAGACCCAGTACTTC. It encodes CASRFLAGGPETQYF.

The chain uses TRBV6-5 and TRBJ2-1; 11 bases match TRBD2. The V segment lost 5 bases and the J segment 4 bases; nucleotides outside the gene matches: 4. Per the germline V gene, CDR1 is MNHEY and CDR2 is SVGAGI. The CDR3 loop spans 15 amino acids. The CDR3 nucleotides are TGTGCCAGCAGTCAGACTAGCGGGGTATACAATGAGCAGTTCTTC. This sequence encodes CASSQTSGVYNEQFF.